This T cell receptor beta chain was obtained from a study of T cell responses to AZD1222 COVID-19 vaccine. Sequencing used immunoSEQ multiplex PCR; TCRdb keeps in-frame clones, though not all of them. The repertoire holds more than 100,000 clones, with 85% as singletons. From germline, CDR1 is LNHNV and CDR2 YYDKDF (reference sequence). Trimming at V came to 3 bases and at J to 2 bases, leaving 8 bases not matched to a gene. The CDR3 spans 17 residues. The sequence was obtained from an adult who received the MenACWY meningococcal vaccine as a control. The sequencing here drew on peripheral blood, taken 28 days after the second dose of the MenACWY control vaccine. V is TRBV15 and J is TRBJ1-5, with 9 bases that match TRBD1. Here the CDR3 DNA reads TGTGCCACCAGCAGTGGGACAGGGCGCGGAGGCAATCAGCCCCAGCATTTT. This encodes CATSSGTGRGGNQPQHF.